Below are 20 T cell receptor beta chains sequenced from a single sample in a study of blood T cells in healthy people across ages. Together with a sample-barcoded 5' primer, a J-beta primer mix was included in a second PCR lasting about 6 to 11 cycles. From the 5' RACE reads, TCRdb called clonotypes with MiXCR, one entry per CDR3 protein. The table has approximately 820,000 distinct CDR3 sequences, about 42% seen once. The sequencing input was blood. The receptors derive from a man in his fifties or sixties in good health.

The chain carries TRBV5-5 and TRBJ1-1; D gene unclear. This CDR3 comprises 14 residues. Germline CDR1 is SGHKS and CDR2 is YYEKEE (reference sequence). The V gene lost 0 bases and the J gene lost 4 bases, with 10 bases spanning the gap. CDR3 in DNA: TGTGCCAGCAGCTTGGGATGGGTTGGCACTGAAGCTTTCTTT. The encoded protein is CASSLGWVGTEAFF. The full variable domain, completed using reference TRBV5-5 and TRBJ1-1, is DAGVTQSPTHLIKTRGQQVTLRCSPISGHKSVSWYQQVLGQGPQFIFQYYEKEERGRGNFPDRFSARQFPNYSSELNVNALLLGDSALYLCASSLGWVGTEAFFGQGTRLTVV.

This chain connects TRBV7-2 to TRBJ2-1; D gene uncertain. Germline V gene lookup returns CDR1 SGHTA and CDR2 FQGNSA. The CDR3 loop spans 13 amino acids. V was cut by 5 bases and J by 6 bases, with 11 bases left in between. CDR3 sequence: CASSGYDPNEQFF. In nucleotides, the CDR3 is TGTGCCAGCAGCGGGTATGATCCCAATGAGCAGTTCTTC.

As for this clonotype: A read error may account for a junction end that differs from germline. The chain recombines TRBV29-1 with TRBJ1-5, with 7 bases fitting TRBD1. The CDR3 spans 12 residues. Germline V lookup: CDR1 SQVTM, CDR2 ANQGSEA. CDR3 DNA sequence: TGCAGTATCCGGGACAGCAAACAGCCCCAGCATTTT. It translates to CSIRDSKQPQHF.

The gene calls are TRBV7-2 and TRBJ2-5; D not resolved. With 2 bases removed from V and 11 bases from J, the gap between germline ends came to 15 bases. CDR1 and CDR2 from the germline V gene are SGHTA and FQGNSA. The CDR3 has 13 amino acids. The CDR3 loop reads CASSLSTQNEQYF. The DNA of the CDR3 is TGTGCCAGCAGCTTATCTACTCAAAATGAGCAGTACTTC.

This clonotype has only a few counts. The chain has TRBV12-3 or TRBV12-4 and TRBJ2-2; D uncertain. The CDR3 is 12 amino acids. V was shortened by 8 bases and J by 2 bases, with 6 bases between the two germline ends. CDR3 in amino acids: CASESNTGELFF. The DNA of the CDR3 is TGTGCCAGCGAGTCTAACACCGGGGAGCTGTTTTTT.

On this clonotype itself: A much bigger clone sits one base away, suggesting this may be a read error. CDR3 loop: CASSDSNLYNEQFF. As DNA, the CDR3 is TGTGCCAGCAGTGACTCGAACCTATACAATGAGCAGTTCTTC. This sequence joins TRBV6-6 and TRBJ2-1, with no clear D. The CDR3 extends over 14 amino acids. Germline loops: CDR1 MNHNY, CDR2 SVGAGI (reference sequence).

This rearrangement joins TRBV6-5 to TRBJ2-7; TRBD1 is a possible D gene (5 bases). The ends were cut back, 0 bases at V and 3 bases at J, with 12 bases in the middle. The germline gives CDR1 MNHEY, CDR2 SVGAGI. This CDR3 is 15 amino acids long. DNA for the CDR3: TGTGCCAGCAGTTACTCCCCGGGCCAGGGCTACGAGCAGTACTTC. Amino acids: CASSYSPGQGYEQYF.

The chain uses TRBV7-2 and TRBJ2-7; perhaps TRBD2 as D (5 bases). The length of the CDR3 is 13 residues. Germline assignment: CDR1 SGHTA and CDR2 FQGNSA. V was clipped by 4 bases and J by 7 bases, with 14 bases between them. The CDR3 region is CASSSRAVVEQYF. The CDR3 region has the DNA TGTGCCAGCAGCTCCAGAGCGGTTGTGGAGCAGTACTTC.

The chain joins TRBV12-3 or TRBV12-4 to TRBJ2-4; 7 bases line up with TRBD1. The J call may not be correct, given that the DNA end is closer to TRBJ2-7. The length of the CDR3 is 15 residues. The CDR3 sequence: CASSFHGTAFYEQYF. The DNA for the CDR3 is TGTGCCAGCAGTTTCCACGGGACAGCTTTCTACGAGCAGTACTTC.

This chain links TRBV7-9 with TRBJ1-1; D gene uncertain. Looked up from germline, CDR1 is SEHNR and CDR2 is FQNEAQ (reference sequence). V was pared by 5 bases and J by 6 bases, with 10 bases between. The CDR3 extends over 12 amino acids. The CDR3 loop reads CASSAPRPEAFF. The DNA of the CDR3 is TGTGCCAGCAGCGCTCCTCGGCCTGAAGCTTTCTTT.

V gene TRBV12-3 or TRBV12-4 combines with J gene TRBJ2-4; D not certain. Trimming took 3 bases from V and 5 from J, leaving 5 bases between them. The CDR3 consists of 12 residues. CDR3 amino acids: CASSFKENIQYF. Here the CDR3 DNA reads TGTGCCAGCAGTTTTAAAGAAAACATTCAGTACTTC.

This clonotype appeared a few times. V usage is TRBV20-1 and J usage is TRBJ1-2; the match to TRBD1 covers 8 bases. V lost 3 bases and J lost 6; bases outside the gene matches: 6. The CDR3 length is 13 residues. Germline V lookup: CDR1 DFQATT, CDR2 SNEGSKA (reference sequence). CDR3 in amino acids: CSASRQGAHGYTF. In DNA form, the CDR3 reads TGCAGTGCTAGTCGTCAGGGGGCCCATGGCTACACCTTC.

This clonotype has only a few counts. V is TRBV30 and J is TRBJ2-7, with TRBD1 matching 7 bases. Losses at the gene ends were 7 bases for V and 3 bases for J; bases not matched to a gene: 9. CDR1 is GTSNPN and CDR2 is SVGIG in the germline V gene (reference sequence). The CDR3 has 13 residues. Here the CDR3 reads CAFCKTGSYEQYF. The CDR3, as DNA: TGTGCCTTCTGCAAGACAGGGAGCTACGAGCAGTACTTC.

This sequence joins TRBV5-1 and TRBJ2-1, with TRBD1 identical over 12 bases. The CDR3 contains 17 residues. V trimming: 0 bases; J trimming: 6 bases; junction bases outside the gene matches: 7. Germline lookup yields CDR1 SGHRS and CDR2 YFSETQ. The CDR3 protein is CASSLDPGQGASNEQFF. CDR3 nucleotides: TGCGCCAGCAGCTTGGATCCGGGACAGGGGGCGAGCAATGAGCAGTTCTTC.

This clonotype was counted between two and nine times. V gene TRBV20-1 combines with J gene TRBJ2-7; 8 nucleotides agree with TRBD2. V lost 2 bases, J lost 5 bases, and 11 bases stayed unmatched. This CDR3 has 15 residues. CDR1 is DFQATT, CDR2 SNEGSKA, per germline (reference sequence). The CDR3 loop is CSARPPGLENHEQYF. Written as DNA, the CDR3 is TGCAGTGCTAGACCCCCGGGACTAGAGAACCACGAGCAGTACTTC.

At least ten counts were recorded for this clonotype. The chain is built from TRBV7-9 and TRBJ2-1, with D perhaps matching TRBD2 (5 bases). Looked up from germline, CDR1 is SEHNR and CDR2 is FQNEAQ (reference sequence). The CDR3 is 13 residues long. Trimming stripped 2 bases from V and 9 bases from J, with 11 bases between. CDR3 residues: CASSLSGLGEQFF. For the CDR3, the DNA is TGTGCCAGCAGCTTATCCGGACTGGGTGAGCAGTTCTTC.

V usage is TRBV18 and J usage is TRBJ1-1; TRBD1 matches 8 bases. This CDR3 region has 16 residues. The germline V gene has CDR1 KGHSH and CDR2 LQKENI. Trimming removed 3 bases from V and 7 bases from J; junction bases left unmatched: 13. The CDR3: CASSPRKQGAQGEAFF. The CDR3 nucleotides are TGTGCCAGCTCACCGAGGAAGCAGGGGGCGCAGGGTGAAGCTTTCTTT.

The chain has TRBV12-3 or TRBV12-4 and TRBJ1-5; D call uncertain. CDR3 length equals 15 residues. The ends were cut back, 8 bases at V and 1 base at J, with 15 bases in the middle. CDR3 in amino acids: CASGWGSPSNQPQHF. The CDR3, as DNA: TGTGCCAGCGGGTGGGGTTCCCCGAGCAATCAGCCCCAGCATTTT.

This clonotype has a handful of counts. V is TRBV12-3 or TRBV12-4 and J is TRBJ2-3; 8 positions match TRBD2. Trimming cost V 2 bases and J 2 bases; bases outside gene matches: 6. The CDR3 runs 16 residues. CDR3 in amino acids: CASSLHSGASTDTQYF. The CDR3 region has the DNA TGTGCCAGCAGTTTACATAGCGGGGCTTCCACAGATACGCAGTATTTT.

This chain links TRBV6-5 with TRBJ1-6; TRBD1 matches at 7 bases. With 0 bases clipped from V and 10 bases from J, the junction kept 6 bases outside the gene matches. The length of the CDR3 is 15 residues. Germline V gene lookup returns CDR1 MNHEY and CDR2 SVGAGI. The chain's CDR3 is CASSYSRTGGSPLHF. As DNA, the CDR3 is TGTGCCAGCAGTTACTCGAGGACAGGCGGGTCACCCCTCCACTTT.